The 18 T cell receptor beta chains reported below all come from one sample, sequenced in a study of blood T cells in healthy people across ages (dated by TCRdb to 2013 to 2016). The library was built by means of 5' RACE. For sequencing, an Illumina HiSeq 2500 was employed. A second PCR of roughly 7 to 11 cycles was run with a J-beta primer mix and a sample-barcoded 5' primer. In TCRdb, the public reads were trimmed at Q25 with fastp and aligned with MiXCR, with productive beta chains retained. Duplicate CDR3 protein sequences are folded into a single record with the most common DNA and genes. In all, the sample holds under 850,000 distinct CDR3 sequences, and under 40% of those were seen once. Jointly, the top ten make up 10% to 15% of the sample. Sequencing used blood. These receptors came from a man in his late teens or twenties in good health.

The sample holds a few counts of this clonotype. CDR3 DNA: TGCGCCAGCAGCTTGAGACAGGCCCGATATAGCAATCAGCCCCAGCATTTT. Translated: CASSLRQARYSNQPQHF. V is TRBV5-1 and J is TRBJ1-5; D perhaps matches TRBD1 (6 bases). Germline V gene data show CDR1 as SGHRS and CDR2 as YFSETQ. The CDR3 is made up of 17 amino acids. Trimming removed 1 base from V and 0 bases from J, with 14 bases in between.

This clonotype came up a few times. Possible read error: a much larger clone is one base away. This sequence joins TRBV3-1 and TRBJ2-5; D ambiguous. V dropped 0 bases and J dropped 3 bases, with 5 bases sitting between them. This CDR3 region has 13 residues. Germline-derived CDR1 and CDR2 are LGHDT and YNNKEL (reference sequence). CDR3 bases: TGTGCCAGCAGCCAAGAAGGAGAAGAGACCCAGTACTTC. This sequence encodes CASSQEGEETQYF.

The chain joins TRBV10-3 to TRBJ2-2, with D unresolved. This CDR3 has 15 amino acids. Germline CDR1 and CDR2: ENHRY and SYGVKD. Trimming removed 2 bases from V and 0 bases from J, with 7 bases in between. The CDR3 region has the DNA TGTGCCATCAGTGAGGCAGCTACGAACACCGGGGAGCTGTTTTTT. It is translated as CAISEAATNTGELFF.

The CDR3 nucleotides read TGTGCCAGCAGCCAAGTATTCAGGGAGCTAGCGGGGCGTAGCACAGATACGCAGTATTTT. The encoded protein is CASSQVFRELAGRSTDTQYF. V usage is TRBV4-2 and J usage is TRBJ2-3; 9 nucleotides agree with TRBD2. Germline lookup yields CDR1 LGHNA and CDR2 YNFKEQ. The ends lost 1 base at V and 0 bases at J; junction bases unmatched: 14. CDR3 size: 20 residues.

The genes are TRBV4-1 and TRBJ2-3, with 10 bases aligning to TRBD2. Germline CDR1 reads MGHRA; CDR2 reads YSYEKL. This CDR3 comprises 15 residues. The V and J ends lost 1 base and 6 bases, in that order; junction bases with no gene match: 4. This chain's CDR3 is CASSQGAGGQDTQYF. In nucleotides, the CDR3 is TGCGCCAGCAGCCAAGGAGCGGGGGGGCAGGATACGCAGTATTTT.

Details on this clonotype: Sequence at one end of the junction differs from germline and may be a read error. The rearrangement joins TRBV12-3 or TRBV12-4 to TRBJ2-3; TRBD1 or TRBD2 may be the D gene (5 bases each). The CDR3 extends over 15 amino acids. CDR3 coding DNA: TGTACCAGCAGTCGTGGGGGAAAACACACAGATACGCAGTATTTT. This sequence encodes CTSSRGGKHTDTQYF.

The V call is TRBV25-1, the J call TRBJ2-1, with D maybe TRBD1 (6 bases). The J call may not be correct, given that the DNA end is closer to TRBJ2-7. Germline V lookup: CDR1 MGHDK, CDR2 SYGVNS. The CDR3 runs 19 residues. In DNA, the CDR3 is TGTGCCAGCAGTGGGGGGCTAGCCAGAGCCCCGAGCTCCTACAATGAGCAGTACTTC. As protein: CASSGGLARAPSSYNEQYF.

The chain combines TRBV7-2 with TRBJ2-1; tentative D call: TRBD1 (6 bases). The ends were cut back, 4 bases at V and 3 bases at J, with 16 bases in the middle. In germline, CDR1 is SGHTA, CDR2 FQGNSA. The CDR3 runs to 16 residues. The CDR3 DNA reads TGTGCCAGCAGCTGGGGGCAGAAAATTCGCTACAATGAGCAGTTCTTC. Protein: CASSWGQKIRYNEQFF.

The V call is TRBV5-1, the J call TRBJ1-2; 7 bases map to TRBD1. Germline CDR1 and CDR2: SGHRS and YFSETQ. This CDR3 contains 15 residues. V was pared by 1 base and J by 4 bases, with 7 bases of the junction left unmatched. The chain's CDR3 is CASSLTSGQAYGYTF. CDR3 DNA sequence: TGCGCCAGCAGCTTGACCTCAGGACAGGCCTATGGCTACACCTTC.

This clonotype was detected only once. The chain combines TRBV29-1 with TRBJ2-7, with D unclear. CDR1 is SQVTM and CDR2 is ANQGSEA in the germline V gene. The V end lost 2 bases, the J end lost 0 bases, and 8 bases lay between the germline ends. This CDR3 region has 13 residues. CDR3 loop: CSVESLSSYEQYF. The CDR3 DNA sequence: TGCAGCGTTGAATCACTGAGCTCCTACGAGCAGTACTTC.

The CDR3 spells CATSGLAGVINEQFF. CDR3 DNA: TGTGCCACCAGTGGTTTAGCGGGAGTAATCAATGAGCAGTTCTTC. This sequence joins TRBV24-1 and TRBJ2-1; 9 positions agree with TRBD2. J was trimmed by 6 bases and V by 5 bases; bases with no gene match: 7. There are 15 residues in the CDR3. Germline V CDR1 and CDR2: KGHDR, SFDVKD.

On this clonotype itself: One end of the junction fails to match germline, which may point to a read error. This chain joins TRBV12-3 or TRBV12-4 and TRBJ1-4, with TRBD1 identical over 8 bases. The CDR3 length is 11 residues. The CDR3 loop reads CVSSLTGELFF. CDR3 nucleotides: TGTGTCAGCAGTTTGACAGGGGAACTGTTTTTT.

This clonotype occurred many times. The genes are TRBV12-3 or TRBV12-4 and TRBJ2-1; 14 nucleotides match TRBD2. V trimming: 5 bases; J trimming: 6 bases; junction bases outside the gene matches: 6. The CDR3 has 16 residues. The chain's CDR3 is CASSGPGTSGGNEQFF. CDR3 nucleotide sequence: TGTGCCAGCAGTGGCCCCGGGACTAGCGGGGGCAATGAGCAGTTCTTC.

The chain carries TRBV29-1 and TRBJ1-4; TRBD1 is a possible D gene (6 bases). The V gene lost 0 bases and the J gene lost 4 bases, with 12 bases spanning the gap. The CDR3 runs 15 residues. Germline V lookup: CDR1 SQVTM, CDR2 ANQGSEA. Written as DNA, the CDR3 is TGCAGCGTTGAAGATCAGGGGTCCTATAATGAAAAACTGTTTTTT. The encoded protein is CSVEDQGSYNEKLFF.

This clonotype was found many times. This chain links TRBV12-3 or TRBV12-4 with TRBJ1-1; D gene unclear. V was pared by 7 bases and J by 1 base, with 10 bases between. This CDR3 has 13 amino acids. CDR3 region: CASTTLGNTEAFF. The CDR3 DNA reads as TGTGCCAGCACGACCTTAGGGAACACTGAAGCTTTCTTT.

Only one count was recorded for this clonotype. A much bigger clone sits one base away, suggesting this may be a read error. The genes are TRBV12-3 or TRBV12-4 and TRBJ2-4; D tentatively fits TRBD1 or TRBD2 (6 bases each). Trimming took off 6 bases at V and 9 bases at J, with 18 bases between the two ends. The CDR3 sequence is 14 residues long. The CDR3 here is CASSPGDRWSIQYF. Here the CDR3 DNA reads TGTGCCAGCAGCCCGGGAGACAGGTGGAGCATTCAGTACTTC.

This clonotype was picked up a small number of times. The J gene is TRBJ2-7, the V gene TRBV12-3 or TRBV12-4; D is tentatively TRBD1 or TRBD2 (5 bases each). V was cut by 5 bases and J by 7 bases, with 18 bases left in between. CDR3 length equals 14 residues. Here the CDR3 reads CASSAAGTYNEQYF. The CDR3 DNA reads TGTGCCAGCAGTGCGGCCGGGACCTACAATGAGCAGTACTTC.

The chain couples TRBV9 to TRBJ1-1, with D uncertain. CDR1 is SGDLS and CDR2 is YYNGEE in the germline V gene. There are 14 residues in the CDR3. The V end was cut by 4 bases, the J end by 4 bases, with 14 bases between. The CDR3 protein is CASSRTRTGTEAFF. The CDR3 region has the DNA TGTGCCAGCAGCCGTACACGGACTGGCACTGAAGCTTTCTTT.